This TCR beta chain appears in the sequencing data of a study of technical replicates of blood from a handful of donors. Profiled with immunoSEQ multiplex PCR; TCRdb holds only in-frame clones, not every one. In the table there are approximately 76,000 clones, around 86% of which are singletons. CDR3 length equals 12 residues. Germline CDR1 and CDR2: SQVTM and ANQGSEA. This chain connects TRBV29-1 to TRBJ2-7; D may be TRBD1 (5 bases). Sequences were obtained from PBMCs. This TCR came from a human donor in good health. Some clones in this sample may be carry-over from other donors' samples. The CDR3 is CSCSQGFSEQYF. In nucleotides, the CDR3 is TGCAGTTGCTCTCAGGGTTTCTCCGAGCAGTACTTC.